The 2 T cell receptor beta chains given below trace back to one sample, sequenced in a study of cytomegalovirus exposure and HLA in healthy donors. Assay used: immunoSEQ multiplex PCR; TCRdb lists only in-frame clones, some missing. The repertoire holds some 330,000 clones, with roughly 88% as singletons. Sequencing was performed on PBMCs. The receptors come from a woman aged 18-29 years in good health and CMV-seronegative.

The V and J genes are TRBV15 and TRBJ2-7, with 14 bases that match TRBD2. The CDR3 spans 18 residues. Trimming took 3 bases from V and 2 from J; bases not matched to a gene: 9. Germline CDR1 is LNHNV and CDR2 is YYDKDF (reference sequence). CDR3 residues: CATSSSDRTSGGTYEQYF. As DNA, the CDR3 is TGTGCCACCAGCAGCTCGGATAGGACTAGCGGGGGGACCTACGAGCAGTACTTC.

The chain links TRBV4-3 to TRBJ2-7; D remains unclear. This CDR3 is 15 amino acids long. V gave up 4 bases and J gave up 6 bases, with 19 bases separating them. CDR1 is LGHNA and CDR2 is YSLEER in the germline V gene. CDR3 amino acids: CASSPYQSLTGEQYF. The DNA of the CDR3 is TGCGCCAGCAGCCCTTATCAATCTCTTACCGGCGAGCAGTACTTC.